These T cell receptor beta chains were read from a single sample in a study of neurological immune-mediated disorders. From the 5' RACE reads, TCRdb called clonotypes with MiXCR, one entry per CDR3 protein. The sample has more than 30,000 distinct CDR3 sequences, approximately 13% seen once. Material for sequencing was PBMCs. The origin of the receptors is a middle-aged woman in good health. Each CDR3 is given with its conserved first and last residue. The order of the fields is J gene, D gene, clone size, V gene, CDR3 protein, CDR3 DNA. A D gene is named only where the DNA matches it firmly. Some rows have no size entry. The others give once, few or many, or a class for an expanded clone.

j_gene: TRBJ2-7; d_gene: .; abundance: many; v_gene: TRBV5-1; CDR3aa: CASSPRTSSPEQYF; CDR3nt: TGCGCCAGCAGCCCTCGGACCTCTAGCCCCGAGCAGTACTTC
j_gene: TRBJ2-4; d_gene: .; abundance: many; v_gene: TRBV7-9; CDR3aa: CASSIGGGVGSIQYF; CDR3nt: TGTGCCAGCAGTATAGGTGGGGGCGTCGGGAGCATTCAGTACTTC
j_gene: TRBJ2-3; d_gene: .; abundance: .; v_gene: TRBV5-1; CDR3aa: CASSPRTTSIDTQYF; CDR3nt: TGCGCGAGCAGCCCGCGGACTACCAGCATAGATACGCAGTATTTT
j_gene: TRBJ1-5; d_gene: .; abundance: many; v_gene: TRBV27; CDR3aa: CASSSWGSDQPQHF; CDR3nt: TGTGCCAGCAGTTCGTGGGGGTCTGATCAGCCCCAGCATTTT
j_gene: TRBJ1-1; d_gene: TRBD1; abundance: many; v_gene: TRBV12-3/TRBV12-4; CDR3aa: CASIAGTGGTEAFF; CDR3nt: TGTGCCAGCATTGCCGGGACAGGGGGGACTGAAGCTTTCTTT
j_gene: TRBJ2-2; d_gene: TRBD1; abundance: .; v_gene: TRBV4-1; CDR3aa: CASSQQGATREPFF; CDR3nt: TGCGCCAGCAGCCAACAGGGGGCTACCCGGGAGCCGTTTTTT
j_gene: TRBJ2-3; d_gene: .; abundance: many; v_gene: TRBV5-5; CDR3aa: CASSLFTSITLTDTQYF; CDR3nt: TGTGCCAGCAGCTTGTTTACTAGCATTACACTTACGGATACGCAGTATTTT
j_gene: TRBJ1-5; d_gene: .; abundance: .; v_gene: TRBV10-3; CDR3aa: CAISLIQDQPQHF; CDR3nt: TGTGCCATCAGTTTGATTCAGGACCAGCCCCAGCATTTT
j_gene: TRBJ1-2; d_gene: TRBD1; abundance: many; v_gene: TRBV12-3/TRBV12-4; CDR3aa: CASSLGQGITF; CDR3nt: TGTGCCAGCAGTTTGGGACAGGGGATAACCTTC
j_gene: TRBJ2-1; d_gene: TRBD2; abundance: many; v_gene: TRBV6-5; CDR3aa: CASTEGASGSYEQFF; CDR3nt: TGTGCCAGCACCGAGGGCGCTAGCGGGAGCTATGAGCAGTTCTTC
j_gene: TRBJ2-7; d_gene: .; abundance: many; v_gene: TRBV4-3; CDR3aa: CASSQESVGIVYEQYF; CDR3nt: TGCGCCAGCAGCCAAGAATCGGTGGGGATCGTCTACGAGCAGTACTTC
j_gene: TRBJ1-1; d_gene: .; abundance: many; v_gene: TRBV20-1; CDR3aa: CSARISEYRNTEAFF; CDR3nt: TGCAGTGCGCGTATTAGTGAGTACAGGAACACTGAAGCTTTCTTT
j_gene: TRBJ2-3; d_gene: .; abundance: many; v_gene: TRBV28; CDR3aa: CASSRTTDTQYF; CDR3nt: TGTGCCAGCAGCCGAACAACAGATACGCAGTATTTT
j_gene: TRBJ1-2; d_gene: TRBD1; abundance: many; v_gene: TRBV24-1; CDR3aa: CATSDWTGGVYGYTF; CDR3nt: TGTGCCACCAGTGACTGGACAGGGGGTGTCTATGGCTACACCTTC
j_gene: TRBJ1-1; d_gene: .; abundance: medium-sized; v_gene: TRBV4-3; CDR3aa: CASREDSPNTEAFF; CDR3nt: TGCGCCAGCAGGGAAGACAGCCCGAACACTGAAGCTTTCTTT
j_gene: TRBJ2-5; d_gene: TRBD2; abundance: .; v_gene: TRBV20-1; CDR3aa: CSASYPGLAGLTQYF; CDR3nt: TGCAGTGCTAGTTATCCGGGACTAGCGGGGTTGACCCAGTACTTC
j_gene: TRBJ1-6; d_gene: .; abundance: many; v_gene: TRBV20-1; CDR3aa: CSARDLQGNNSPLHF; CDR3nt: TGCAGTGCTAGAGACCTACAGGGCAACAATTCACCCCTCCACTTT
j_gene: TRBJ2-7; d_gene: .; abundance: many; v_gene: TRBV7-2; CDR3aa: CASQNGIHYEQYF; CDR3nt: TGTGCCAGCCAGAACGGAATCCACTACGAGCAGTACTTC
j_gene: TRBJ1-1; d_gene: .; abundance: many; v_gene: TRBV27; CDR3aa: CASRRGYEAFF; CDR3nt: TGTGCCAGCAGGCGAGGGTATGAGGCTTTCTTT
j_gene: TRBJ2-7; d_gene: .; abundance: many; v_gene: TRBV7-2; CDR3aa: CASSPGLLPGEQYF; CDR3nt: TGTGCCAGCAGCCCAGGACTATTACCGGGCGAGCAGTACTTC
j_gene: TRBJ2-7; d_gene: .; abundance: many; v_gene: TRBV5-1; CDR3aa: CASSSGSNSYEQYF; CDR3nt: TGCGCCAGCAGCTCCGGGTCGAACTCCTACGAGCAGTACTTC
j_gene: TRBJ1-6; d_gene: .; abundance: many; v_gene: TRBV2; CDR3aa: CASYGTENSPLHF; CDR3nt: TGTGCCAGCTATGGGACGGAGAATTCACCCCTCCACTTT
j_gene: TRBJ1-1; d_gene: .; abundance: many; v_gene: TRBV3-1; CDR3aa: CASSQGFVGNTEAFF; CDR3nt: TGTGCCAGCAGCCAAGGTTTTGTGGGGAACACTGAAGCTTTCTTT
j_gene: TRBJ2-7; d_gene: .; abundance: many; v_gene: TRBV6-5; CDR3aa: CASSAEVYEQYF; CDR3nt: TGTGCCAGCAGTGCAGAGGTCTACGAGCAGTACTTC
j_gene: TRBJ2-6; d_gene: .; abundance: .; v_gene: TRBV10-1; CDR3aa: CASSESPLQGLEYSGANVLTF; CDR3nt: TGCGCCAGCAGTGAGTCCCCGTTACAGGGACTTGAATACTCTGGGGCCAACGTCCTGACTTTC
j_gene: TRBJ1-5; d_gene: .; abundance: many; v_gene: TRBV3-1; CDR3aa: CASSQEYANQPQHF; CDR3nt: TGTGCCAGCAGCCAAGAGTACGCCAATCAGCCCCAGCATTTT
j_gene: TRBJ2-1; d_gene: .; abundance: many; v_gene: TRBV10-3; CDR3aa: CAISGPSGYNEQFF; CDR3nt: TGTGCCATCAGTGGTCCCTCCGGGTACAATGAGCAGTTCTTC
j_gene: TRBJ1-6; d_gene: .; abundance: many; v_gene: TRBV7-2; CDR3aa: CASSLGTFRSPLHF; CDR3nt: TGTGCCAGCAGCTTGGGGACGTTTCGATCACCCCTCCACTTT
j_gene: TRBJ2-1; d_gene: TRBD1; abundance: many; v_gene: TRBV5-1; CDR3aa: CASSLAYRGLHNEQFF; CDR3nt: TGCGCCAGCAGCTTGGCCTACAGGGGTCTTCACAATGAGCAGTTCTTC
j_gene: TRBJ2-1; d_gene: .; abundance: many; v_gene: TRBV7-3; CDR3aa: CASSLDLYNEQFF; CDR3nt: TGTGCCAGCAGCTTAGACCTCTACAATGAGCAGTTCTTC
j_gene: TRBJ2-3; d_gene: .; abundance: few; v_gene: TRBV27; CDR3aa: CASSPLSTDTQYF; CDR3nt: TGTGCCAGCAGTCCACTGAGCACAGATACGCAGTATTTT
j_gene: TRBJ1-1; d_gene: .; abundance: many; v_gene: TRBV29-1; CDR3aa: CSVAPQGHTEAFF; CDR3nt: TGCAGCGTTGCCCCCCAGGGACACACTGAAGCTTTCTTT
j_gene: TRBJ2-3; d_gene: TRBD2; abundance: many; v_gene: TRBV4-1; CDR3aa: CASSPLAGGFTDTQYF; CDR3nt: TGCGCCAGCAGCCCATTAGCGGGGGGGTTCACAGATACGCAGTATTTT
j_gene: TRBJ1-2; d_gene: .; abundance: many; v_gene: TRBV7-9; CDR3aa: CASSYQGTPWGYGYTF; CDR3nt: TGTGCCAGCAGCTACCAAGGGACACCGTGGGGCTATGGCTACACCTTC
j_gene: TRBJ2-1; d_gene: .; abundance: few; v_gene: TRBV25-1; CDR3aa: CASSEGDPEQFF; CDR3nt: TGTGCCAGCAGTGAGGGCGACCCTGAGCAGTTCTTC
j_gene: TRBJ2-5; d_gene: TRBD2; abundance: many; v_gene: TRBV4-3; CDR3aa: CASSQNLAGGETQYF; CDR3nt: TGCGCCAGCAGCCAAAATTTAGCGGGGGGAGAGACCCAGTACTTC
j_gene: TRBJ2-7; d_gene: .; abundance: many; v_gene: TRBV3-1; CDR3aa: CASSQFTAYEQYF; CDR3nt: TGTGCCAGCAGCCAATTCACAGCCTACGAGCAGTACTTC
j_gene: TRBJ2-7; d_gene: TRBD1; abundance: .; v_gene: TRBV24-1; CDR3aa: CATSDGAHTGGEQYF; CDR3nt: TGTGCCACCAGTGACGGTGCCCATACAGGGGGTGAGCAGTACTTC
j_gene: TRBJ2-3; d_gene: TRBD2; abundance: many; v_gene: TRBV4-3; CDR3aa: CASSQDGNSGTQDTQYF; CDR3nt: TGCGCCAGCAGCCAAGATGGTAATAGCGGGACCCAGGATACGCAGTATTTT
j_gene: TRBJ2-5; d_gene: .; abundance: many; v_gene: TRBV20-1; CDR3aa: CSAISFLAGETQYF; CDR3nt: TGCAGTGCTATTTCGTTCCTGGCGGGAGAGACCCAGTACTTC
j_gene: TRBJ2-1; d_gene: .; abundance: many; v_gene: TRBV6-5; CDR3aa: CASRRGGDEQFF; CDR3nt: TGTGCCAGCAGGCGAGGTGGGGATGAGCAGTTCTTC
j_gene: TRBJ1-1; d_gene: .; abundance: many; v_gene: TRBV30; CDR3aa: CAWSVFHRGNTEAFF; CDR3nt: TGTGCCTGGAGTGTATTTCACAGAGGGAACACTGAAGCTTTCTTT
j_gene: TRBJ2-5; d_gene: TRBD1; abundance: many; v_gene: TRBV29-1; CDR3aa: CSVGQGSRLQETQYF; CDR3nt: TGCAGCGTCGGACAGGGAAGTAGGCTCCAAGAGACCCAGTACTTC
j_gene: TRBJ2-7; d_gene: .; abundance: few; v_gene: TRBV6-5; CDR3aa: CASSYGQFYEQYF; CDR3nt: TGTGCCAGCAGTTATGGACAGTTCTACGAGCAGTACTTC
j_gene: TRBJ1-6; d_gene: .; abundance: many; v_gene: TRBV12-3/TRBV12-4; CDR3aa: CASREEVNSPLHF; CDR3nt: TGTGCCAGCAGGGAGGAGGTGAATTCACCCCTCCACTTT
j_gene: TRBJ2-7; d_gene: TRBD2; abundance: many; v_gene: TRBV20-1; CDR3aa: CSAMDSGGQSSYEQYF; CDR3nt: TGCAGTGCTATGGATAGCGGGGGGCAGAGCTCCTACGAGCAGTACTTC
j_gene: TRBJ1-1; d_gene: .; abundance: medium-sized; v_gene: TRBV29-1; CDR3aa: CSVVQGPVNTEAFF; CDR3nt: TGCAGCGTTGTTCAGGGCCCTGTGAACACTGAAGCTTTCTTT
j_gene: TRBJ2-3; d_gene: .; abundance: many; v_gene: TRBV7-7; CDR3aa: CASSLSAATWQYF; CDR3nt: TGTGCTAGCAGCTTAAGTGCGGCAACTTGGCAGTATTTT
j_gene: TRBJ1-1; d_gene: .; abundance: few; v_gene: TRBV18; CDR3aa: CASSPGWVMNTEAFF; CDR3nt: TGTGCCAGCTCACCCGGTTGGGTCATGAACACTGAAGCTTTCTTT
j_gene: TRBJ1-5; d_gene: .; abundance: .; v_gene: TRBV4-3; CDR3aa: CASSQEHGDQPQHF; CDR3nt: TGCGCCAGCAGCCAAGAGCATGGAGATCAGCCCCAGCATTTT
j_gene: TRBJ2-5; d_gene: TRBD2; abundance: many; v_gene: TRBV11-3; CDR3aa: CASSFGLGETQYF; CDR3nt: TGTGCCAGCAGCTTCGGACTAGGAGAGACCCAGTACTTC
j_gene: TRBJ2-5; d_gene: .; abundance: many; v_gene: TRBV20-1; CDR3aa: CSARPGREETQYF; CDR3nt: TGCAGTGCTAGACCGGGCAGGGAAGAGACCCAGTACTTC
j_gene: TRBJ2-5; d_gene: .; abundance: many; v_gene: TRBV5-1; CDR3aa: CASSLTAERETQYF; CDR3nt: TGCGCCAGCAGCTTGACCGCAGAGCGAGAGACCCAGTACTTC
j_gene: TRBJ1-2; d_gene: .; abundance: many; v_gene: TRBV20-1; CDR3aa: CSALAPSGGYTF; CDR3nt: TGCAGTGCTTTGGCTCCTTCTGGTGGCTACACCTTC